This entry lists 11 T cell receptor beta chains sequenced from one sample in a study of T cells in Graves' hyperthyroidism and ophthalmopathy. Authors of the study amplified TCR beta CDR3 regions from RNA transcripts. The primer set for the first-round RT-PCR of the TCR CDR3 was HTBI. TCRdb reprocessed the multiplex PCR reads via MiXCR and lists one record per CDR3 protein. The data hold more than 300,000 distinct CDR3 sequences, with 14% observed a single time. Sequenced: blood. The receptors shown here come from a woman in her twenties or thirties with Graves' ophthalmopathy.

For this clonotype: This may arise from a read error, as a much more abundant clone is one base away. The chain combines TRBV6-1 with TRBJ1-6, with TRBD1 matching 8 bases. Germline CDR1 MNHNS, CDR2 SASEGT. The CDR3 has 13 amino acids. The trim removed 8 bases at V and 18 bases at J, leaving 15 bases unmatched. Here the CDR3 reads CASGSSRGQVPHF. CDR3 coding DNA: TGTGCCAGCGGATCCTCCAGGGGGCAAGTACCCCACTTT.

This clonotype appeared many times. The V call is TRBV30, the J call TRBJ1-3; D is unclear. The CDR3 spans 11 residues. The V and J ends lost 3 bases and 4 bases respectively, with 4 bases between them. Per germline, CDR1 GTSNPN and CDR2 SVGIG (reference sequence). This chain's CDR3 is CAWSQGNTIYF. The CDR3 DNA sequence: TGTGCCTGGAGCCAAGGAAACACCATATATTTT. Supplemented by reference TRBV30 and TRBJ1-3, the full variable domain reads SQTIHQWPATLVQPVGSPLSLECTVEGTSNPNLYWYRQAAGRGLQLLFYSVGIGQISSEVPQNLSASRPQDRQFILSSKKLLLSDSGFYLCAWSQGNTIYFGEGSWLTVV.

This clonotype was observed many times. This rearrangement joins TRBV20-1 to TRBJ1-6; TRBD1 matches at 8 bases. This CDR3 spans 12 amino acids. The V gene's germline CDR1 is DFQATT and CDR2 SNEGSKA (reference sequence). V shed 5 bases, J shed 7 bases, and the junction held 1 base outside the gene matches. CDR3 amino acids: CSARDRNSPLHF. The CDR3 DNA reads TGCAGTGCTCGGGACAGGAATTCACCCCTCCACTTT.

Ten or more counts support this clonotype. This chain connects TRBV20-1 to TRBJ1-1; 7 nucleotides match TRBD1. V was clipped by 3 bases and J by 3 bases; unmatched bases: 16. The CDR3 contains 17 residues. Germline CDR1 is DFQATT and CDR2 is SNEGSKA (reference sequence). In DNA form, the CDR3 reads TGCAGTGCTAGCGCTCGGACAGGTCCTGTGTCGGACACTGAAGCTTTCTTT. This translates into CSASARTGPVSDTEAFF.

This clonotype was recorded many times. CDR3 protein: CASSRSGGTGEQYF. For the CDR3, the DNA is TGTGCCAGCAGTCGCAGCGGGGGGACTGGCGAGCAGTACTTC. The chain combines TRBV14 with TRBJ2-7; TRBD2 agrees at 9 bases. This CDR3 is built from 14 residues. Per germline, CDR1 SGHDN and CDR2 FVKESK. With V trimmed by 6 bases and J by 6 bases, 9 bases remained unmatched. The variable domain in full, completed from reference TRBV14 and TRBJ2-7, reads EAGVTQFPSHSVIEKGQTVTLRCDPISGHDNLYWYRRVMGKEIKFLLHFVKESKQDESGMPNNRFLAERTGGTYSTLKVQPAELEDSGVYFCASSRSGGTGEQYFGPGTRLTVT.

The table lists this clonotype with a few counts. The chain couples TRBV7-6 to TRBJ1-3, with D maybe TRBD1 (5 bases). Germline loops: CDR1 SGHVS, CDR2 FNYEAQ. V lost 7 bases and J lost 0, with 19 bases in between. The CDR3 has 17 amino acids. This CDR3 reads CASTPTTGTRSGNTIYF. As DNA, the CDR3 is TGTGCCAGCACCCCTACAACGGGGACGCGCTCTGGAAACACCATATATTTT.

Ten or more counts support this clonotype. CDR3 residues: CASSQLAGYEQYF. CDR3 nucleotides: TGTGCCAGCAGTCAACTAGCGGGCTACGAGCAGTACTTC. V is TRBV6-1 and J is TRBJ2-7; 9 nucleotides agree with TRBD2. The CDR3 totals 13 residues. V shed 5 bases and J 3 bases; nucleotides not matched to a gene: 2. Germline CDR1 and CDR2: MNHNS and SASEGT.

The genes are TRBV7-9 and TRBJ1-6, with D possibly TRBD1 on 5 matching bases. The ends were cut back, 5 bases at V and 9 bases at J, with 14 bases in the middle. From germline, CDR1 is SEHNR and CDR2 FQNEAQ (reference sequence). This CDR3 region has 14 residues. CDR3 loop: CASSQGPPGSPLHF. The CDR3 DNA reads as TGTGCCAGCAGCCAGGGCCCTCCTGGTTCACCCCTCCACTTT.

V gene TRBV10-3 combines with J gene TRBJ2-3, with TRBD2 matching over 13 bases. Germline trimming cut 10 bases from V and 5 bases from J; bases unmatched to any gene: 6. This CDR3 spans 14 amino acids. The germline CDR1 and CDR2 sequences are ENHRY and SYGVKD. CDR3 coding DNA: TGTGCCACGCGGACTAGCGGGGGCGGAGATACGCAGTATTTT. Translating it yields CATRTSGGGDTQYF.

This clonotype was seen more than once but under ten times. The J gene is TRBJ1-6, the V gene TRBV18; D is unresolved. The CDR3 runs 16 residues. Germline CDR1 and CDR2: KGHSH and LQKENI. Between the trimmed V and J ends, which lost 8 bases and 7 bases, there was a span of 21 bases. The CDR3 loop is CASPSPRLPQNSPLHF. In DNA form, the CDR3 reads TGTGCCAGCCCGTCCCCAAGGCTTCCCCAGAATTCACCCCTCCACTTT.

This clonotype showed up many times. The CDR3 region is CASSLAEGFSYEQYF. DNA for the CDR3: TGCGCCAGCAGCTTGGCCGAAGGGTTCTCCTACGAGCAGTACTTC. The rearrangement links TRBV5-1 to TRBJ2-7, with D unclear. CDR3 length equals 15 residues. CDR1 SGHRS and CDR2 YFSETQ come from the germline V gene. V was trimmed by 0 bases and J by 0 bases, leaving 10 bases between them.